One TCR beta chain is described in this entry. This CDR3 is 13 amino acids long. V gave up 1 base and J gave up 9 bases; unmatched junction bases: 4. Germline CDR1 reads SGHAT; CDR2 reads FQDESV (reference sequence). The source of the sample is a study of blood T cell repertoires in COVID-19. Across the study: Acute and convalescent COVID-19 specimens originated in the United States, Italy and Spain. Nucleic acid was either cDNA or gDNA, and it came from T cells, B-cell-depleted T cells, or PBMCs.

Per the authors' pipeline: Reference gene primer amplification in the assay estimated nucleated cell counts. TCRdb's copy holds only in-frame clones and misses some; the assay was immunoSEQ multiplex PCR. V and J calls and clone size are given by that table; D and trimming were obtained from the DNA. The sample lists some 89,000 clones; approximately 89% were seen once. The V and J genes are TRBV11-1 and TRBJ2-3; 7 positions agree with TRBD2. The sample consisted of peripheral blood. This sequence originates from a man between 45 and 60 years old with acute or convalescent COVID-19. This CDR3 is CASSLERDGTQYF. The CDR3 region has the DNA TGTGCCAGCAGCTTAGAGCGGGACGGGACGCAGTATTTT.